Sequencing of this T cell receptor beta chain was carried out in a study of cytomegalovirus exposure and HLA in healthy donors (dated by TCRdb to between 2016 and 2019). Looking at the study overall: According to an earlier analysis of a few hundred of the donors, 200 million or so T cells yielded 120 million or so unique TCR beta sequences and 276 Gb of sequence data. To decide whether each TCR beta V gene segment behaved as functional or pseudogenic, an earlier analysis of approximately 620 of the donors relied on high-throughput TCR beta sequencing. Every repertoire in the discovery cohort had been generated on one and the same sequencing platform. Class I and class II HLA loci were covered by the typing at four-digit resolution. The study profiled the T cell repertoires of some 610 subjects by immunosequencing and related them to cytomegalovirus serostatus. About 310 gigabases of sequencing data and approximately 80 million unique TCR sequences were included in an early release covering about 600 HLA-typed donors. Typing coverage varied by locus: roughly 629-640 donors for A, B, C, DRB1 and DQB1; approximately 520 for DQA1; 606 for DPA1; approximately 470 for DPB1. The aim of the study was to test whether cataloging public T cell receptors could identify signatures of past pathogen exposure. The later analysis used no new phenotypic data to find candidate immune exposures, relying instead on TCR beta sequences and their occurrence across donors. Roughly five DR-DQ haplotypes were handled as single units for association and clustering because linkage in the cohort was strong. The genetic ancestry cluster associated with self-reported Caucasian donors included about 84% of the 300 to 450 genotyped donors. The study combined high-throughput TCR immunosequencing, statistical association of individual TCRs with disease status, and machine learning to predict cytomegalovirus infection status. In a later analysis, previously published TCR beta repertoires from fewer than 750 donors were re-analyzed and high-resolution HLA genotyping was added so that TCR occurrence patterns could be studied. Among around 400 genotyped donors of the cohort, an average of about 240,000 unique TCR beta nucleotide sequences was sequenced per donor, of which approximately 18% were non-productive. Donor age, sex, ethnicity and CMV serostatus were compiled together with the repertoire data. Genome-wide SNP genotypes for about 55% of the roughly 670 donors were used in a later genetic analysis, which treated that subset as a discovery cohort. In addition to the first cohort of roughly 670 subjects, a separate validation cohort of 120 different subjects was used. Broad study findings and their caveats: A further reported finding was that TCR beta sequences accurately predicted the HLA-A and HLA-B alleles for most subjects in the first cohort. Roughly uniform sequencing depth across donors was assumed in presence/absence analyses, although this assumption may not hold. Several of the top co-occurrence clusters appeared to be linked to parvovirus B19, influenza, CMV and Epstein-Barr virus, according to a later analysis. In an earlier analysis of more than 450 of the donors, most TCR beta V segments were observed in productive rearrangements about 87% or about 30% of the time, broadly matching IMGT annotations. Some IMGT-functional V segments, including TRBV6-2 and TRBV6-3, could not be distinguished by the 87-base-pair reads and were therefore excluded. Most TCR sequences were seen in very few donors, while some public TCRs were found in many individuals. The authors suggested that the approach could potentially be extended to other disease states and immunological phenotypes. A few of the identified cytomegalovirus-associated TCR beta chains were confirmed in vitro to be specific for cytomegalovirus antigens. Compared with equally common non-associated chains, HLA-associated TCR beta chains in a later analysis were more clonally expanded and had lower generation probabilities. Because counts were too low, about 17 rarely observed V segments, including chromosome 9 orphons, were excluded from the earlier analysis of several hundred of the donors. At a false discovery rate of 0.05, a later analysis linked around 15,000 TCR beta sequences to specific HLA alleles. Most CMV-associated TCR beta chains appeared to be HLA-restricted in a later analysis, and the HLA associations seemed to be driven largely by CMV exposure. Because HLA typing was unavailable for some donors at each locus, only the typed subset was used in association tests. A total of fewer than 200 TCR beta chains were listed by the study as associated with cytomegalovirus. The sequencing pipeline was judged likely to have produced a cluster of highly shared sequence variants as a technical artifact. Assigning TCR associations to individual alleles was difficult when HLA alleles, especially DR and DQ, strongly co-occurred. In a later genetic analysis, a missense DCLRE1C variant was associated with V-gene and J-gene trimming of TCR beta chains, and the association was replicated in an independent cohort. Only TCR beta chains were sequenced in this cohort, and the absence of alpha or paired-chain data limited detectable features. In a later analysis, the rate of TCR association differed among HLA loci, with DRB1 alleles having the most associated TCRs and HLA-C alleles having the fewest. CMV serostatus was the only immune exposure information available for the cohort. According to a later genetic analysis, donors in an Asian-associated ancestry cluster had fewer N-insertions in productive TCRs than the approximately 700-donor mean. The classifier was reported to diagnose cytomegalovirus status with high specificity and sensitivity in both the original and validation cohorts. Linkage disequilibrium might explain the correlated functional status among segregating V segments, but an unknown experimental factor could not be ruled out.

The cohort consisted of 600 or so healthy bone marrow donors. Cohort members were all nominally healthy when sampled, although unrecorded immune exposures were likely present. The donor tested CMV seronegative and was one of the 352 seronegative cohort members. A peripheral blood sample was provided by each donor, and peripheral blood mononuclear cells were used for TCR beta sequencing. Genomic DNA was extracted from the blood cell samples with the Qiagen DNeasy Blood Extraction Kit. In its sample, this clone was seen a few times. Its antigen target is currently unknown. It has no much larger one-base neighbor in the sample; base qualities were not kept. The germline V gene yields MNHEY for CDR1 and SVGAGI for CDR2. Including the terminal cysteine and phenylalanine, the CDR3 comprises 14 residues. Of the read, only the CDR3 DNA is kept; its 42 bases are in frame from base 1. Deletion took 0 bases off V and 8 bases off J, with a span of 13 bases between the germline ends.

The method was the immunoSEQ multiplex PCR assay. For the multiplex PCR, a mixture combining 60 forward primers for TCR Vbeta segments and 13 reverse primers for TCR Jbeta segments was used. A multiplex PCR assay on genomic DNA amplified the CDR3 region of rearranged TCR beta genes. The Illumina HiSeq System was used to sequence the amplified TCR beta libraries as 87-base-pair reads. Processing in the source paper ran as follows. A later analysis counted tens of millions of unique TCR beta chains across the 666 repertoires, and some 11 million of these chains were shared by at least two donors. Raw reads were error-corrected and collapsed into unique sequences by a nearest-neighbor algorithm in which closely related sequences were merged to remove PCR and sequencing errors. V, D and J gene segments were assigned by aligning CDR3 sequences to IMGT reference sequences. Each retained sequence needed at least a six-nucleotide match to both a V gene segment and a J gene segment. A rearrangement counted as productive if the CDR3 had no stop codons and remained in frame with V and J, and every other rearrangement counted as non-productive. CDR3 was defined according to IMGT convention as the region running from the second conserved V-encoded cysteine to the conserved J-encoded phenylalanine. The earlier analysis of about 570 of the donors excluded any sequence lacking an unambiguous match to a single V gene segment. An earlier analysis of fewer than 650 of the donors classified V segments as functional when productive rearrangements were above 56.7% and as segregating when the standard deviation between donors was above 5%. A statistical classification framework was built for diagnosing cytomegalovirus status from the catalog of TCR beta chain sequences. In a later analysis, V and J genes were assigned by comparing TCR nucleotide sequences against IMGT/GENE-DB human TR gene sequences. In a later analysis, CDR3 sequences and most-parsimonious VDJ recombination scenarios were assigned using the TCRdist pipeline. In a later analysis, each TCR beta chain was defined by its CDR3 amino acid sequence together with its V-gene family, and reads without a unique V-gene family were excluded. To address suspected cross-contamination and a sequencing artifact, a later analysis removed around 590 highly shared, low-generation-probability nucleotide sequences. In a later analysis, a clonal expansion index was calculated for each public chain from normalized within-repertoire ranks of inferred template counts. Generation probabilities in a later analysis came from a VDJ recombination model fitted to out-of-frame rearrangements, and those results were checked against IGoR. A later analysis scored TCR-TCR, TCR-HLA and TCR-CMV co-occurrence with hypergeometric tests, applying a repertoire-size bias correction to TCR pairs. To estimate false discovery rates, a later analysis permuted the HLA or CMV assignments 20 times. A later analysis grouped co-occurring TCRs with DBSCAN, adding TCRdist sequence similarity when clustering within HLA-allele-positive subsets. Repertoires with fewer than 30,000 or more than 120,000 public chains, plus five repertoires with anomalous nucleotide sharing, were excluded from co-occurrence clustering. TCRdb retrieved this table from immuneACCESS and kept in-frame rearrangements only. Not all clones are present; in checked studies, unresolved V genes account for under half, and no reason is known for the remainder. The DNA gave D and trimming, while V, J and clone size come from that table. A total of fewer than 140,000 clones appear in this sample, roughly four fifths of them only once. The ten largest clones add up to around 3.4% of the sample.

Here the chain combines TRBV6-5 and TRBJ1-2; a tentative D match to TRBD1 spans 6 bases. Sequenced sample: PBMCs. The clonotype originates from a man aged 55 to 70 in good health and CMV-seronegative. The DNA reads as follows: TGTGCCAGCAGTTACTCGAGGACAGTCATCGGCTACACCTTC. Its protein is CASSYSRTVIGYTF.